This TCR beta chain was captured in a study of blood T cell repertoires in COVID-19. Study overall: Spain, Italy and the United States supplied samples that represented acute and convalescent COVID-19. The cDNA or gDNA used as material had been derived from T cells, B-cell-depleted T cells, or PBMCs.

Trimming stripped 4 bases from V and 7 bases from J, with 22 bases between. Germline assignment: CDR1 SQVTM and CDR2 ANQGSEA. This CDR3 has 15 amino acids. TCRdb keeps only in-frame clones here, not all; method: immunoSEQ multiplex PCR. Of 450,000 to 500,000 clones detected, around 85% appear once; the ten largest clones hold approximately 3%. The chain has TRBV29-1 and TRBJ1-2, with a weak D call TRBD1 (6 bases). Material for sequencing was peripheral blood. The TCR originated in a human donor in a cohort sampled during active COVID-19. DNA for the CDR3: TGCAGCGTTGCTCGCGGGTTCAACAGGGCGGGTGGCTACACCTTC. This sequence encodes CSVARGFNRAGGYTF.